A selection of T cell receptor beta chains follows, all from one sample in a study of T cells in Graves' hyperthyroidism and ophthalmopathy. TCRdb called the multiplex PCR reads again in MiXCR, with one record for every CDR3 protein. The repertoire includes fewer than 450,000 distinct CDR3 sequences, more than 12% of them detected once, and approximately 27% sits in the top ten. The sample consisted of blood. The receptors originated from a man aged 50 to 60 with Graves' ophthalmopathy. CDR3s include the opening cysteine and the closing phenylalanine or tryptophan. Fields, in order: J gene, D gene, V gene, clone size, CDR3 DNA, CDR3 protein. D genes are given only for firm matches. The size entry is marked missing in some rows and otherwise reads once, few, many or a size class.

J: TRBJ2-1; D: TRBD2; V: TRBV29-1; size: many; DNA: TGCAGCGGGACTAGCGGGAGAGTAGATGAGCAGTTCTTC; CDR3: CSGTSGRVDEQFF
J: TRBJ2-7; D: -; V: TRBV19; size: few; DNA: TGTGCCACCAAAGAAGGTTGGGGCTACGAGCAGTACTTC; CDR3: CATKEGWGYEQYF
J: TRBJ1-1; D: -; V: TRBV6-1; size: many; DNA: TGTGCCAGCAGTGGAATAAACACTGAAGCTTTCTTT; CDR3: CASSGINTEAFF
J: TRBJ2-1; D: TRBD2; V: TRBV12-3/TRBV12-4; size: many; DNA: TGTGCCAGCCGAATAGCGGGAGGGCTGATGAGCTCCTACAATGAGCAGTTCTTC; CDR3: CASRIAGGLMSSYNEQFF
J: TRBJ2-2; D: TRBD2; V: TRBV20-1; size: -; DNA: TGCAGTGCTAGACCCGGGACTAGCGGGAATACCGGGGAGCTGTTTTTT; CDR3: CSARPGTSGNTGELFF
J: TRBJ2-1; D: TRBD2; V: TRBV24-1; size: many; DNA: TGTGCCACCAGTGATACCATAGCGGGAACTGAGCAGTTCTTC; CDR3: CATSDTIAGTEQFF
J: TRBJ2-7; D: TRBD1; V: TRBV9; size: many; DNA: TGTGCCAGCAGCGTAGCTGGGACAGGGACCTCCTACGAGCAGTACTTC; CDR3: CASSVAGTGTSYEQYF
J: TRBJ2-3; D: TRBD2; V: TRBV6-1; size: few; DNA: TGTGCCAGTAAACTAGCGGCGCCCACAGATACGCAGTATTTT; CDR3: CASKLAAPTDTQYF
J: TRBJ2-7; D: TRBD2; V: TRBV6-1; size: many; DNA: TGTGCCAGCATCAAGCGGGGCTCATGGACTAGCGGGAGGAATCACGAGCAGTACTTC; CDR3: CASIKRGSWTSGRNHEQYF
J: TRBJ2-4; D: -; V: TRBV6-1; size: many; DNA: TGTGCCAGCACCCGAGAAGCCAAAAACATTCAGTACTTC; CDR3: CASTREAKNIQYF
J: TRBJ2-7; D: TRBD2; V: TRBV15; size: once; DNA: TGTGCCACCGGAAGGCGGGAGGGCTACGAGCAGTACTTC; CDR3: CATGRREGYEQYF
J: TRBJ2-1; D: TRBD2; V: TRBV7-2; size: many; DNA: TGTGCCAGCAGCTTATCGGCTAGCGGGAGGAATGAGCAGTTCTTC; CDR3: CASSLSASGRNEQFF
J: TRBJ2-7; D: -; V: TRBV15; size: many; DNA: TGTGCCACCAGCAGAGATAAGCCGAAAAACTACGAGCAGTACTTC; CDR3: CATSRDKPKNYEQYF
J: TRBJ2-1; D: -; V: TRBV20-1; size: many; DNA: TGCAGTGCTAGAGGACGAAGGTCCCTCGGTGGCAATGAGCAGTTCTTC; CDR3: CSARGRRSLGGNEQFF
J: TRBJ2-3; D: -; V: TRBV3-1; size: many; DNA: TGTGCCAGCAGGCAATCTACCCCCGGTACAGATACGCAGTATTTT; CDR3: CASRQSTPGTDTQYF
J: TRBJ2-4; D: TRBD1; V: TRBV27; size: few; DNA: TGTGCCAGCAGTTTTCAGGGGGCACGTGTTGACATTCAGTACTTC; CDR3: CASSFQGARVDIQYF
J: TRBJ2-7; D: -; V: TRBV20-1; size: -; DNA: TGCAGTGCTGGGGAACAGGTTGGCTACGAGCAGTACTTC; CDR3: CSAGEQVGYEQYF
J: TRBJ1-2; D: TRBD1; V: TRBV19; size: few; DNA: TGTGCCAGTAGTATAGGGGACAGGGTGCTCCTAGGGTATGGCTACACCTTC; CDR3: CASSIGDRVLLGYGYTF
J: TRBJ2-7; D: -; V: TRBV28; size: -; DNA: TGTGCCAGCAGTTTAGGTCGCAGGAGGAGGAGGGCTAAGCCGGAGCAGTACTTC; CDR3: CASSLGRRRRRAKPEQYF
J: TRBJ2-2; D: TRBD1; V: TRBV2; size: many; DNA: TGTGCCAGCATGGACAGGGACTACACCGGGGAGCTGTTTTTT; CDR3: CASMDRDYTGELFF
J: TRBJ2-1; D: -; V: TRBV4-1; size: few; DNA: TGCGCCAGCAGCCCTAACTGGACCCCTCGAGGATCCGGTGAGCAGTTCTTC; CDR3: CASSPNWTPRGSGEQFF
J: TRBJ1-5; D: -; V: TRBV11-2; size: few; DNA: TGTGCCAGCAGCTTGGCCGGACAGTTGGGGAATCAGCCCCAGCATTTT; CDR3: CASSLAGQLGNQPQHF
J: TRBJ1-2; D: -; V: TRBV4-1; size: -; DNA: TGCGCCAGCAGCCAAGAGAGGAAGGCGCTCGGCTACACCTTC; CDR3: CASSQERKALGYTF
J: TRBJ2-1; D: TRBD2; V: TRBV3-1; size: -; DNA: TGTGCCAGCAGCCAAGAGTCCGAACCCGGGACTAGCGGGGCGGGGGAGCAGTTCTTC; CDR3: CASSQESEPGTSGAGEQFF
J: TRBJ2-5; D: -; V: TRBV11-2; size: many; DNA: TGTGCCAGCAGCTTATTGACGGGAGTTACTCTCCAAGAGACCCAGTACTTC; CDR3: CASSLLTGVTLQETQYF
J: TRBJ1-2; D: -; V: TRBV5-1; size: many; DNA: TGCGCCAGCAGCTTGGGGTCATGGACCTATGGCTACACCTTC; CDR3: CASSLGSWTYGYTF